The 19 T cell receptor beta chains given below trace back to one sample, sequenced in a study of OX40 agonist ivuxolimab in advanced cancers. TCRdb keeps only in-frame clones here, not all; method: immunoSEQ multiplex PCR. The sample contains about 93,000 clones, about 91% of which appear only once. The sequencing here drew on CD4+ or CD8+ T cells sorted from blood, taken in a trial of the OX40 agonist ivuxolimab. The receptors come from an adult with an advanced solid tumor such as melanoma, head and neck, liver or kidney cancer.

The chain carries TRBV7-9 and TRBJ2-6; D not resolved. The CDR3 totals 15 residues. The V end was cut by 5 bases, the J end by 4 bases, with 12 bases between. The germline CDR1 and CDR2 sequences are SEHNR and FQNEAQ (reference sequence). This CDR3 is CASSRSRSGANVLTF. CDR3 nucleotides: TGTGCCAGCAGCCGATCCCGATCGGGGGCCAACGTCCTGACTTTC.

The rearrangement uses TRBV6-1 and TRBJ2-1; TRBD1 agrees at 7 bases. The germline gives CDR1 MNHNS, CDR2 SASEGT. The CDR3 contains 14 residues. The trim removed 1 base at V and 8 bases at J, leaving 5 bases unmatched. The CDR3 loop is CASSEGTGGYEQFF. CDR3 in DNA: TGTGCCAGCAGTGAAGGGACAGGTGGGTATGAGCAGTTCTTC.

This chain uses TRBV5-1 with TRBJ2-7; D may be TRBD1 (7 bases). CDR3 length: 13 amino acids. Germline CDR1 and CDR2: SGHRS and YFSETQ. Trimming removed 4 bases at V and 7 bases at J, with 15 bases between. CDR3 residues: CASSAGGIGEQYF. DNA for the CDR3: TGCGCCAGCAGCGCAGGGGGGATCGGGGAGCAGTACTTC.

This chain uses TRBV19 with TRBJ1-5, with TRBD1 matching 11 bases. This CDR3 region has 15 residues. The V and J ends lost 7 bases and 7 bases, in that order; junction bases with no gene match: 9. CDR1 LNHDA and CDR2 SQIVND come from the germline V gene (reference sequence). CDR3 nucleotides: TGTGCCAGTAAATCCGGGACAGGGGGGGAGCAGCCCCAGCATTTT. Amino acids: CASKSGTGGEQPQHF.

The count of this clone is one. The V call is TRBV7-2, the J call TRBJ2-1; D may be TRBD2 (6 bases). Germline loops: CDR1 SGHTA, CDR2 FQGNSA. Trimming took 4 bases from V and 5 from J, leaving 12 bases between them. The CDR3 runs to 14 residues. The CDR3 DNA is TGTGCCAGCAGCTCCTACGGGAGTAACAATGAGCAGTTCTTC. This gives the protein CASSSYGSNNEQFF.

The CDR3 DNA is TGCGCCAGCAGTTCCGACAGGGGCTACGAGCAGTACTTC. Protein sequence: CASSSDRGYEQYF. The genes are TRBV5-1 and TRBJ2-7; 8 bases fit TRBD1. The CDR3 runs to 13 residues. Trimming took 5 bases from V and 3 from J; bases not matched to a gene: 4. Germline V lookup: CDR1 SGHRS, CDR2 YFSETQ.

The gene calls are TRBV5-1 and TRBJ2-7; 7 positions agree with TRBD2. In germline, CDR1 is SGHRS, CDR2 YFSETQ. The V segment lost 4 bases and the J segment 3 bases; nucleotides outside the gene matches: 1. The CDR3 is made up of 12 amino acids. Here the CDR3 DNA reads TGCGCCAGCAGCGGGGGGGTCTACGAGCAGTACTTC. Amino acid sequence: CASSGGVYEQYF.

This chain uses TRBV7-9 with TRBJ2-1, with a weak D call TRBD2 (6 bases). CDR3 length: 13 amino acids. Germline values: CDR1 SEHNR, CDR2 FQNEAQ (reference sequence). Deletions cut 3 bases from V and 3 bases from J, with 6 bases between. This CDR3 reads CASSLGLYNEQFF. The CDR3 region has the DNA TGTGCCAGCAGCTTGGGACTCTACAATGAGCAGTTCTTC.

This clone has only a few counts. The rearrangement uses TRBV5-4 and TRBJ2-1, with D unclear. V gave up 1 base and J gave up 6 bases, with 14 bases separating them. CDR1 and CDR2 (germline): SGHNT, YYREEE (reference sequence). CDR3 size: 15 residues. The CDR3 protein is CASSLPSANSNEQFF. The CDR3 DNA sequence: TGTGCCAGCAGCTTGCCATCCGCCAACAGCAATGAGCAGTTCTTC.

CDR3 DNA: TGCGCCAGCAGCCAACCGGGACAGGGGACCATTCAGTACTTC. As protein: CASSQPGQGTIQYF. This sequence joins TRBV4-1 and TRBJ2-4; 10 bases agree with TRBD1. The V segment lost 2 bases and the J segment 9 bases; nucleotides outside the gene matches: 4. Germline CDR1 MGHRA, CDR2 YSYEKL. The length of the CDR3 is 14 residues.

The chain employs TRBV7-8 and TRBJ2-7; TRBD2 matches at 9 bases. CDR3 length equals 17 residues. Germline V gives CDR1 SGHVS, CDR2 FQNEAQ. The trim removed 5 bases at V and 2 bases at J, leaving 13 bases unmatched. DNA of the CDR3: TGTGCCAGCAGCCCCCTTCCTGGACTAGCGATAACCTACGAGCAGTACTTC. Protein product: CASSPLPGLAITYEQYF.

V and J are TRBV7-2 and TRBJ2-1; tentatively, D is TRBD1 (6 bases). The CDR3 runs to 14 residues. Germline V gene sequence: CDR1 SGHTA, CDR2 FQGNSA. Trimming removed 8 bases at V and 5 bases at J, with 16 bases between. This CDR3 is CASSPGTINNEQFF. The CDR3 nucleotides are TGTGCCAGCTCCCCAGGGACAATAAACAATGAGCAGTTCTTC. Using reference TRBV7-2 and TRBJ2-1 for the parts outside the CDR3, the full variable domain is GAGVSQSPSNKVTEKGKDVELRCDPISGHTALYWYRQSLGQGLEFLIYFQGNSAPDKSGLPSDRFSAERTGGSVSTLTIQRTQQEDSAVYLCASSPGTINNEQFFGPGTRLTVL.

This clone was seen only a few times. The V gene is TRBV30, the J gene TRBJ2-5, with D possibly TRBD2 on 5 matching bases. Trimming pared 4 bases from V and 5 bases from J, leaving 17 bases between. The CDR3 sequence is 14 residues long. CDR1 is GTSNPN, CDR2 SVGIG, per germline (reference sequence). The CDR3, as DNA: TGTGCCTGGATTGGAGGCACCCGTTTTGAGACCCAGTACTTC. Protein: CAWIGGTRFETQYF.

V and J are TRBV5-1 and TRBJ2-5; D might be TRBD2 (5 bases). The CDR3 contains 12 residues. Trimming removed 1 base at V and 4 bases at J, with 5 bases between. Germline V CDR1 and CDR2: SGHRS, YFSETQ. DNA of the CDR3: TGCGCCAGCAGCTTGCGGGGAGAGACCCAGTACTTC. This gives the protein CASSLRGETQYF.

This clone has only one observation. A read error may account for a junction end that differs from germline. This chain joins TRBV5-1 and TRBJ2-7; 9 bases align to TRBD2. This CDR3 contains 14 residues. Per the germline V gene, CDR1 is SGHRS and CDR2 is YFSETQ. In DNA form, the CDR3 reads TGTGCCAGCAGCTTGCCTAGCGGGGCTTACGAGCAGTACTTC. This encodes CASSLPSGAYEQYF.

The rearrangement links TRBV6-5 to TRBJ2-1, with 7 nucleotides matching TRBD2. CDR1 is MNHEY and CDR2 is SVGAGI in the germline V gene. This CDR3 has 12 residues. Unmatched junction bases numbered 4, after V lost 6 bases and J lost 8 bases. CDR3: CASSGTTDEQFF. For the CDR3, the DNA is TGTGCCAGCAGCGGGACTACCGATGAGCAGTTCTTC.

This clone was detected only once. The V gene is TRBV6-5, the J gene TRBJ1-1; unclear D gene. The V end was cut by 5 bases, the J end by 10 bases, with 17 bases between. The germline V gene encodes CDR1 MNHEY and CDR2 SVGAGI. CDR3 size: 13 residues. This CDR3 is CASSEGSRKGAFF. CDR3 nucleotides: TGTGCCAGCAGTGAAGGTAGTAGGAAGGGAGCTTTCTTT.

This chain uses TRBV2 with TRBJ2-3; a possible D gene is TRBD2 (6 bases). Germline V gene data show CDR1 as SNHLY and CDR2 as FYNNEI. This CDR3 is 14 amino acids long. Trimming stripped 5 bases from V and 0 bases from J, with 9 bases between. DNA of the CDR3: TGTGCCAGCAGTTCCGGGACTAGCACAGATACGCAGTATTTT. Translation gives CASSSGTSTDTQYF.

This chain joins TRBV11-3 and TRBJ2-5; D may match TRBD1 or TRBD2 (6 bases each). CDR1 SGHNT and CDR2 YENEEA come from the germline V gene. V was shortened by 5 bases and J by 5 bases, with 24 bases between the two germline ends. The CDR3 contains 17 residues. DNA of the CDR3: TGTGCCAGCAGCGAAGGGGGGTCTTCCCCCTACACCGAGACCCAGTACTTC. Its protein is CASSEGGSSPYTETQYF.